The rows below give T cell receptor beta chains drawn from one sample of a study of T cell responses to AZD1222 COVID-19 vaccine. The data were produced by immunoSEQ multiplex PCR, yet TCRdb's version contains in-frame clones alone and is incomplete. The repertoire holds fewer than 150,000 clones, with around 89% as singletons. Material: peripheral blood, obtained 28 days after the second AZD1222 dose. Receptor source: an adult who received the AZD1222 COVID-19 vaccine. Both conserved end residues are part of each CDR3. D genes are given only for firm matches. The size entry is marked missing in some rows and otherwise reads once, few, many or a size class.

>NA|TRBD2|TRBV6-5|TRBJ2-5
TGTGCCTATAGCGGGGGGTCTCAAGAGACCCAGTACTTC
CAYSGGSQETQYF
>NA|NA|TRBV6-5|TRBJ1-6
TGTGCCAGCAGCCGGACAGACTCGAAGTCACCCCTCCACTTT
CASSRTDSKSPLHF
>NA|NA|TRBV15|TRBJ2-2
TGTGCCACCAGCAGAGATCTAGGAACAGGTCACACCGGGGAGCTGTTTTTT
CATSRDLGTGHTGELFF
>NA|NA|TRBV7-9|TRBJ2-7
TGTGCCAGCAGCTTAGGGGTGTTGAGCTCCTACGAGCAGTACTTC
CASSLGVLSSYEQYF
>NA|TRBD2|TRBV13|TRBJ2-7
TGTGCCAGCAGCTCAGGACTAGCGGGAGTGATCAACGAGCAGTACTTC
CASSSGLAGVINEQYF
>NA|TRBD1|TRBV5-4|TRBJ2-7
TGTGCCAGCAGCCGCGACAGGGGGCTTTCCTACGAGCAGTACTTC
CASSRDRGLSYEQYF
>NA|TRBD1|TRBV2|TRBJ1-2
TGTGCCAGCAGTTTCCAAAGACAGGGGATTTATGGCTACACCTTC
CASSFQRQGIYGYTF
>NA|TRBD1|TRBV4-1|TRBJ1-1
TGCGCCAGCAGCCTGGGACAGGGGAACACTGAAGCTTTCTTT
CASSLGQGNTEAFF
>few|NA|TRBV7-8|TRBJ1-2
TGTGCCAGCAGCTTAGCGCCGGGGTGGGATGGCTACACCTTC
CASSLAPGWDGYTF
>few|TRBD1|TRBV3-1/TRBV3-2|TRBJ1-2
TGTGCCAGCAGCCAAAATCCCGGGACAGGGGAAAACAATAACTATGGCTACACCTTC
CASSQNPGTGENNNYGYTF
>NA|NA|TRBV12-3/TRBV12-4|TRBJ1-1
TGTGCCAGCAGTTCCCGGAGGGACACTGAAGCTTTCTTT
CASSSRRDTEAFF
>NA|TRBD2|TRBV7-2|TRBJ2-7
TGTGCCAGCAGCTTAACAGCGGGGGGGCCGTACGAGCAGTACTTC
CASSLTAGGPYEQYF
>once|NA|TRBV5-4|TRBJ2-5
TGTGCCAGCAGCTTGCGGGGGGCCGAGGCCCAGTACTTC
CASSLRGAEAQYF
>NA|TRBD1|TRBV6-5|TRBJ2-7
TGTGCCAGCGCCTTTAGACAGGGGGCCCCCTACGAGCAGTACTTC
CASAFRQGAPYEQYF
>NA|NA|TRBV7-2|TRBJ2-3
TGTGCCAGCAGCTTTACAGGGACCCGCACAGATACGCAGTATTTT
CASSFTGTRTDTQYF
>once|NA|TRBV29-1|TRBJ2-7
TGCAGCGTTGTTGGGTTAACCTACGAGCAGTACTTC
CSVVGLTYEQYF
>NA|NA|TRBV5-6|TRBJ2-7
TGTGCCAGCAGCCTACCCGGGGCGCGGCAGTACTTC
CASSLPGARQYF